The T cell receptor beta chain under discussion was sequenced for a study of blood T cell repertoires in COVID-19. V gave up 2 bases and J gave up 2 bases; unmatched junction bases: 8. The CDR3 is 16 residues long. In germline, CDR1 is SGHDN, CDR2 FVKESK. The repertoire was sequenced with immunoSEQ multiplex PCR; TCRdb's copy has only in-frame clones and lacks some. The sample holds a few hundred thousand clones; more than 70% are singletons and the top ten take 3.1%. What was sequenced was peripheral blood. V gene TRBV14 combines with J gene TRBJ2-5, with 7 bases aligning to TRBD1. The sequence was collected from a woman younger than 35 with acute or convalescent COVID-19. CDR3 sequence: CASSQTGTAVQETQYF. CDR3 coding DNA: TGTGCCAGCAGCCAAACCGGGACAGCAGTACAAGAGACCCAGTACTTC.